This T cell receptor beta chain emerged from a study of cytomegalovirus exposure and HLA in healthy donors. For this clone: Its target is not known.

General study points: Highly shared sequence variants in one cluster were likely a sequencing artifact.

This PCR relied on a set of 60 Vbeta primers and 13 Jbeta primers. The table came from immunoSEQ multiplex PCR; TCRdb's copy has only in-frame clones and leaves some out. The sample contains under 200,000 clones, approximately 71% of which appear only once. The germline gives CDR1 MGHRA, CDR2 YSYEKL. Losses at the gene ends were 1 base for V and 0 bases for J; bases not matched to a gene: 8. CDR3 length: 20 residues. The sequence derives from a man between 45 and 60 years old in good health and CMV-seronegative. Sequenced material: PBMCs. The chain links TRBV4-1 to TRBJ2-3; 15 bases agree with TRBD2. The DNA for the CDR3 is TGCGCCAGCAGCCAAGGGATTGGGACTAGCGGGGGGCTGAGCACAGATACGCAGTATTTT. Its translation: CASSQGIGTSGGLSTDTQYF.